Below, 25 T cell receptor beta chains from the same sample are listed, as sequenced in a study of shared clonotypes between healthy human individuals. Sequenced by immunoSEQ multiplex PCR; TCRdb stores in-frame clones only, minus some. Among more than 150,000 clones listed, around 93% were seen once. The sequencing input was naive CD4+ T cells sorted from blood. Subset noted: CD45RA+ positively selected. These TCRs come from a woman aged 25 to 45 in good health.

This chain uses TRBV28 with TRBJ1-1; D remains ambiguous. The CDR3 spans 12 residues. The V end was cut by 2 bases, the J end by 4 bases, with 5 bases between. Germline CDR1 MDHEN, CDR2 SYDVKM. The DNA for the CDR3 is TGTGCCAGCAGTTTACGTCCCACTGAAGCTTTCTTT. Its protein is CASSLRPTEAFF.

This chain uses TRBV28 with TRBJ2-7, with D perhaps being TRBD1 or TRBD2 (5 bases each). Germline loops: CDR1 MDHEN, CDR2 SYDVKM. Trimming left V 6 bases short and J 6 bases short, with 15 bases between. CDR3 size: 13 residues. CDR3: CASSPQQGAEQYF. The DNA of the CDR3 is TGTGCCAGCAGCCCCCAGCAGGGAGCCGAGCAGTACTTC.

The V and J genes are TRBV28 and TRBJ1-1; 8 positions agree with TRBD1. The CDR3 is 12 residues long. Losses at the gene ends were 3 bases for V and 12 bases for J; bases not matched to a gene: 6. Germline V gene lookup returns CDR1 MDHEN and CDR2 SYDVKM. CDR3 nucleotides: TGTGCCAGCAGTTTCCCGGACAGGGCAACTTTCTTT. This encodes CASSFPDRATFF.

This clone was detected only once. This chain uses TRBV5-1 with TRBJ2-5; D is perhaps TRBD1 (5 bases). V was clipped by 4 bases and J by 1 base, with 11 bases between them. Germline V gene data show CDR1 as SGHRS and CDR2 as YFSETQ. The length of the CDR3 is 14 residues. The CDR3 sequence: CASSPSTVQETQYF. CDR3 sequence (DNA): TGCGCCAGCAGCCCCTCGACAGTCCAAGAGACCCAGTACTTC.

This chain connects TRBV10-3 to TRBJ1-2, with 7 bases lining up with TRBD1. The CDR3 contains 13 residues. The germline V gene has CDR1 ENHRY and CDR2 SYGVKD. Losses at the gene ends were 6 bases for V and 5 bases for J; bases not matched to a gene: 6. CDR3 region: CAISKQGKYGYTF. The CDR3 DNA reads as TGTGCCATCAGCAAACAGGGGAAGTATGGCTACACCTTC.

The chain combines TRBV27 with TRBJ2-2; 7 bases align to TRBD1. The CDR3 contains 15 residues. Germline trimming cut 5 bases from V and 3 bases from J; bases unmatched to any gene: 6. The germline V gene encodes CDR1 MNHEY and CDR2 SMNVEV (reference sequence). In DNA form, the CDR3 reads TGTGCCAGCAGTCCCCGACAGGGTGACACCGGGGAGCTGTTTTTT. Translating gives CASSPRQGDTGELFF.

Points on this clone: Additional DNA sequences in this sample encode the identical CDR3. This sequence joins TRBV28 and TRBJ2-7; 9 bases line up with TRBD1. Unmatched junction bases numbered 2, after V lost 4 bases and J lost 1 base. This CDR3 is built from 14 residues. Germline values: CDR1 MDHEN, CDR2 SYDVKM. This chain's CDR3 is CASSSGQGSYEQYF. CDR3 nucleotides: TGTGCCAGCAGTTCGGGACAGGGTTCCTACGAGCAGTACTTC.

This chain joins TRBV4-2 and TRBJ1-2; TRBD1 matches at 7 bases. CDR1 is LGHNA, CDR2 YNFKEQ, per germline. CDR3 length: 16 amino acids. Losses at the gene ends were 5 bases for V and 7 bases for J; bases not matched to a gene: 16. This CDR3 reads CASSSKEGAPKVGYTF. The CDR3 nucleotides are TGTGCCAGCAGCTCGAAGGAGGGGGCTCCCAAGGTTGGCTACACCTTC.

The V and J genes are TRBV6-6 and TRBJ2-7; maybe TRBD1 (6 bases). The ends were cut back, 6 bases at V and 2 bases at J, with 17 bases in the middle. The CDR3 spans 15 residues. Germline CDR1 reads MNHNY; CDR2 reads SVGAGI (reference sequence). The CDR3 sequence: CASRENEQGPYEQYF. The CDR3 region has the DNA TGTGCCAGCAGGGAGAACGAACAGGGTCCCTACGAGCAGTACTTC.

The chain carries TRBV5-5 and TRBJ1-5; possible D gene TRBD1, 6 bases. Between the trimmed V and J ends, which lost 3 bases and 7 bases, there was a span of 11 bases. This CDR3 region has 13 residues. Germline loops: CDR1 SGHKS, CDR2 YYEKEE (reference sequence). The CDR3 region is CASSYRVDQPQHF. CDR3 nucleotide sequence: TGTGCCAGCAGCTACAGGGTCGACCAGCCCCAGCATTTT.

This rearrangement joins TRBV6-1 to TRBJ2-5; D is tentatively TRBD1 or TRBD2 (5 bases each). Germline-derived CDR1 and CDR2 are MNHNS and SASEGT. Trimming took off 1 base at V and 12 bases at J, with 21 bases between the two ends. The CDR3 runs to 15 residues. The CDR3 bases are TGTGCCAGCAGTGAAGGGGAGACAGACTATATTGTGGAGTACTTC. This sequence encodes CASSEGETDYIVEYF.

The chain links TRBV28 to TRBJ2-7, with 7 bases identical to TRBD1. The junction had 2 bases not matched to a gene; V was cut back by 1 base and J by 5 bases. Looked up from germline, CDR1 is MDHEN and CDR2 is SYDVKM. The CDR3 runs to 13 residues. The CDR3 here is CASSLSGTDEQYF. CDR3 sequence (DNA): TGTGCCAGCAGTTTATCCGGGACAGACGAGCAGTACTTC.

V and J are TRBV7-6 and TRBJ1-4; tentative D call: TRBD1 (5 bases). From germline, CDR1 is SGHVS and CDR2 FNYEAQ. Trimming pared 5 bases from V and 8 bases from J, leaving 12 bases between. This CDR3 region has 13 residues. The CDR3 loop is CASSTGGWEKLFF. The CDR3 region has the DNA TGTGCCAGCAGCACCGGGGGTTGGGAAAAACTGTTTTTT.

The chain recombines TRBV4-2 with TRBJ2-7; no definite D call. Per germline, CDR1 LGHNA and CDR2 YNFKEQ. The CDR3 is 13 amino acids. Trimming cost V 5 bases and J 2 bases, with 10 bases left between them. As DNA, the CDR3 is TGTGCCAGCAGCTTTAGTGGAACCTACGAGCAGTACTTC. Its translation is CASSFSGTYEQYF.

The chain has TRBV4-1 and TRBJ2-1; 7 nucleotides agree with TRBD2. In germline, CDR1 is MGHRA, CDR2 YSYEKL. V trimming: 1 base; J trimming: 3 bases; junction bases outside the gene matches: 6. This CDR3 is built from 16 residues. In DNA form, the CDR3 reads TGCGCCAGCAGCCAAGCATCGCTAGCGGTCTACAATGAGCAGTTCTTC. Protein sequence: CASSQASLAVYNEQFF.

CDR3 residues: CASSSEGSQPQHF. The CDR3 nucleotides are TGCGCCAGCAGCTCTGAGGGAAGTCAGCCCCAGCATTTT. The V gene is TRBV5-1, the J gene TRBJ1-5; D is unclear. The germline CDR1 and CDR2 sequences are SGHRS and YFSETQ. Trimming pared 3 bases from V and 6 bases from J, leaving 10 bases between. The CDR3 covers 13 residues.

The chain recombines TRBV6-5 with TRBJ2-5; 7 nucleotides align to TRBD1. The CDR3 runs 13 residues. Germline assignment: CDR1 MNHEY and CDR2 SVGAGI. Trimming removed 6 bases from V and 4 bases from J; junction bases left unmatched: 5. CDR3 DNA sequence: TGTGCCAGCAGCTACCGGGACAGAGAGACCCAGTACTTC. This codes for CASSYRDRETQYF.

CDR3 sequence: CASSLRYEQYF. CDR3 nucleotides: TGTGCCAGCAGTTTACGCTACGAGCAGTACTTC. J is TRBJ2-5 and V is TRBV28; D uncertain. The DNA matches TRBJ2-7 better at its end, which makes the J call doubtful. In germline, CDR1 is MDHEN, CDR2 SYDVKM. The CDR3 is 11 residues long.

The chain combines TRBV4-1 with TRBJ2-2; D remains unclear. CDR1 is MGHRA, CDR2 YSYEKL, per germline. The CDR3 has 16 residues. The V end lost 1 base, the J end lost 3 bases, and 12 bases lay between the germline ends. CDR3 coding DNA: TGCGCCAGCAGCCAAGTCCTACGACGAGACACCGGGGAGCTGTTTTTT. It is translated as CASSQVLRRDTGELFF.

The V call is TRBV18, the J call TRBJ1-1; 7 nucleotides match TRBD1. CDR3 length equals 15 residues. Germline CDR1 is KGHSH and CDR2 is LQKENI. V dropped 1 base and J dropped 7; count of bases not matched to a gene: 9. The CDR3 protein is CASSPQGARLGEAFF. The CDR3 nucleotides are TGTGCCAGCTCACCACAGGGGGCGCGACTTGGTGAAGCTTTCTTT.

This sequence joins TRBV5-4 and TRBJ1-1; 7 bases align to TRBD1. The CDR3 loop spans 15 amino acids. Germline V gives CDR1 SGHNT, CDR2 YYREEE (reference sequence). Germline trimming cut 4 bases from V and 2 bases from J; bases unmatched to any gene: 8. The CDR3: CASSHARQGNTEAFF. The CDR3 DNA sequence: TGTGCCAGCAGCCACGCTCGACAGGGCAACACTGAAGCTTTCTTT.

This clone has just one count. This sequence joins TRBV5-1 and TRBJ2-5; TRBD1 aligns across 9 bases. The J call may be in error: the DNA end matches TRBJ2-7 better. Germline values: CDR1 SGHRS, CDR2 YFSETQ. This CDR3 spans 15 amino acids. This chain's CDR3 is CASSPQTGGTYEQYF. In nucleotides, the CDR3 is TGCGCCAGCAGCCCCCAGACAGGGGGGACCTACGAGCAGTACTTC.

In DNA form, the CDR3 reads TGTGCCAGCAGGGGAGACAGGGGATGGAGCACTGAAGCTTTCTTT. Protein sequence: CASRGDRGWSTEAFF. V usage is TRBV28 and J usage is TRBJ1-1, with 8 bases fitting TRBD1. After removal of 6 bases from V and 4 bases from J, the junction contained 10 bases not matched to a gene. The CDR3 extends over 15 amino acids. Germline-derived CDR1 and CDR2 are MDHEN and SYDVKM.

In this sample, this clone turned up once. V usage is TRBV12-5 and J usage is TRBJ2-1; perhaps TRBD1 as D (5 bases). V was cut by 4 bases and J by 7 bases, with 17 bases left in between. Per germline, CDR1 LGHNT and CDR2 FRNRAP. The CDR3 is 15 residues long. CDR3 loop: CASGSQGTAQNEQFF. For the CDR3, the DNA is TGTGCTAGTGGTTCCCAGGGCACCGCTCAAAATGAGCAGTTCTTC.

The gene calls are TRBV18 and TRBJ1-1; D perhaps matches TRBD1 (6 bases). The CDR3 length is 14 residues. With 6 bases removed from V and 1 base from J, the gap between germline ends came to 12 bases. CDR1 KGHSH and CDR2 LQKENI come from the germline V gene. CDR3 region: CASSPGTQNTEAFF. Written as DNA, the CDR3 is TGTGCCAGCTCGCCCGGGACACAGAACACTGAAGCTTTCTTT.